These 9 T cell receptor beta chains were sequenced from one sample in a study of blood T cell repertoires in COVID-19. The table came from immunoSEQ multiplex PCR; TCRdb's copy has only in-frame clones and leaves some out. Of roughly 88,000 clones listed, around 75% are singletons. Sample: peripheral blood. The origin of the receptors is a woman older than 75 with active or convalescent COVID-19.

V gene TRBV19 combines with J gene TRBJ1-2, with TRBD1 as a possible D gene (5 bases). V dropped 3 bases and J dropped 6 bases, with 20 bases sitting between them. Germline V gene data show CDR1 as LNHDA and CDR2 as SQIVND (reference sequence). The CDR3 runs to 16 residues. CDR3 bases: TGTGCCAGTAGTATCGGGAGGACACCCTCCGGGGATGGCTACACCTTC. Protein: CASSIGRTPSGDGYTF.

The chain joins TRBV4-1 to TRBJ2-1; possibly TRBD2 for D (5 bases). Trimming stripped 1 base from V and 6 bases from J, with 7 bases between. The CDR3 runs to 13 residues. The germline V gene has CDR1 MGHRA and CDR2 YSYEKL. The CDR3 DNA is TGCGCCAGCAGCCAAGGAGGGCGCAATGAGCAGTTCTTC. Residues: CASSQGGRNEQFF.

This chain joins TRBV21-1 and TRBJ1-6; the table's D call of TRBD1 was not tested on the DNA. TRBV21-1 counts as a pseudogene. This CDR3 is 16 amino acids long. CDR3 sequence reads: CASSLLDRASNSPLHF. In DNA, the CDR3 is TGTGCCAGCAGCCTCCTCGACAGGGCAAGTAATTCACCCCTCCACTTT.

The chain recombines TRBV27 with TRBJ1-2; the match to TRBD1 covers 8 bases. This CDR3 spans 14 amino acids. Germline CDR1 MNHEY, CDR2 SMNVEV (reference sequence). V lost 1 base, J lost 7 bases, and 5 bases stayed unmatched. Written as DNA, the CDR3 is TGTGCCAGCAGTTTATGCCAGGGGGCGTGTGGCTACACCTTC. Its translation: CASSLCQGACGYTF.

The chain uses TRBV20-1 and TRBJ1-4, with D possibly being TRBD1 (5 bases). The CDR3 has 15 residues. CDR1 is DFQATT, CDR2 SNEGSKA, per germline (reference sequence). V lost 3 bases to trimming and J lost 0 bases, with 11 bases between them. The CDR3 nucleotides read TGCAGTGCTAGTCCGACAGCTGCAACTAATGAAAAACTGTTTTTT. Translating it yields CSASPTAATNEKLFF.

This clone was detected once. This chain links TRBV19 with TRBJ2-3; 9 bases match TRBD2. J lost 0 bases, V lost 8 bases, and 3 bases had no gene match. The CDR3 runs to 14 residues. Germline assignment: CDR1 LNHDA and CDR2 SQIVND (reference sequence). The CDR3 is CASRTSGSTDTQYF. In DNA, the CDR3 is TGTGCCAGTCGCACTAGCGGGAGCACAGATACGCAGTATTTT.

The gene calls are TRBV6-5 and TRBJ1-1; the D gene is possibly TRBD1 (5 bases). The V and J ends lost 3 bases and 3 bases respectively, with 11 bases between them. The germline V gene has CDR1 MNHEY and CDR2 SVGAGI. The CDR3 sequence is 14 residues long. CDR3 coding DNA: TGTGCCAGCAGTTATAAGCGGGGGGACACTGAAGCTTTCTTT. Translated: CASSYKRGDTEAFF.

This chain connects TRBV7-2 to TRBJ2-1; tentative D call: TRBD1 (6 bases). Looked up from germline, CDR1 is SGHTA and CDR2 is FQGNSA. V shed 1 base and J shed 3 bases, with 10 bases lying between them. The CDR3 spans 15 residues. Here the CDR3 reads CASSLGQVNYNEQFF. The CDR3 nucleotides are TGTGCCAGCAGCTTAGGACAGGTAAACTACAATGAGCAGTTCTTC.

The chain links TRBV24-1 to TRBJ2-3; TRBD2 matches 11 bases. This CDR3 has 17 residues. Germline CDR1 is KGHDR and CDR2 is SFDVKD. V gave up 4 bases and J gave up 5 bases; unmatched junction bases: 10. For the CDR3, the DNA is TGTGCCACCAGTGACCCATTCCTAGCGGGAGGAGGAGATACGCAGTATTTT. Its protein product is CATSDPFLAGGGDTQYF.